This T cell receptor (beta chain) was sequenced in a study of OX40 agonist ivuxolimab in advanced cancers. Turning to the study itself: Age averaged 60 years (range roughly 23 to 79), and 82.7% were male. It was permissible to have had prior anti-PD-1, anti-PD-L1 or anti-CTLA-4 therapy, and approximately 40% had some.

About this clone: Its cognate antigen is unknown.

Produced via immunoSEQ multiplex PCR; TCRdb's table is partial and in-frame only. The sample holds about 77,000 clones, more than 80% seen once. V was pared by 3 bases and J by 3 bases, with 9 bases between. Germline loops: CDR1 SGHVS, CDR2 FQNEAQ. The CDR3 extends over 14 amino acids. With autoimmune disease history or systemic immunosuppression, patients were excluded. Study conclusions and caveats: Patients with a partial response at 0.1-3.0 mg/kg had among the lowest clonal expansion.

The sample was CD4+ or CD8+ T cells sorted from blood, taken in a trial of the OX40 agonist ivuxolimab. This rearrangement joins TRBV7-8 to TRBJ1-5, with D unresolved. The clonotype was recovered from an adult with an advanced solid tumor such as melanoma, head and neck, liver or kidney cancer. The CDR3 spells CASSFGEVNQPQHF. The CDR3, as DNA: TGTGCCAGCAGCTTTGGGGAGGTCAATCAGCCCCAGCATTTT.